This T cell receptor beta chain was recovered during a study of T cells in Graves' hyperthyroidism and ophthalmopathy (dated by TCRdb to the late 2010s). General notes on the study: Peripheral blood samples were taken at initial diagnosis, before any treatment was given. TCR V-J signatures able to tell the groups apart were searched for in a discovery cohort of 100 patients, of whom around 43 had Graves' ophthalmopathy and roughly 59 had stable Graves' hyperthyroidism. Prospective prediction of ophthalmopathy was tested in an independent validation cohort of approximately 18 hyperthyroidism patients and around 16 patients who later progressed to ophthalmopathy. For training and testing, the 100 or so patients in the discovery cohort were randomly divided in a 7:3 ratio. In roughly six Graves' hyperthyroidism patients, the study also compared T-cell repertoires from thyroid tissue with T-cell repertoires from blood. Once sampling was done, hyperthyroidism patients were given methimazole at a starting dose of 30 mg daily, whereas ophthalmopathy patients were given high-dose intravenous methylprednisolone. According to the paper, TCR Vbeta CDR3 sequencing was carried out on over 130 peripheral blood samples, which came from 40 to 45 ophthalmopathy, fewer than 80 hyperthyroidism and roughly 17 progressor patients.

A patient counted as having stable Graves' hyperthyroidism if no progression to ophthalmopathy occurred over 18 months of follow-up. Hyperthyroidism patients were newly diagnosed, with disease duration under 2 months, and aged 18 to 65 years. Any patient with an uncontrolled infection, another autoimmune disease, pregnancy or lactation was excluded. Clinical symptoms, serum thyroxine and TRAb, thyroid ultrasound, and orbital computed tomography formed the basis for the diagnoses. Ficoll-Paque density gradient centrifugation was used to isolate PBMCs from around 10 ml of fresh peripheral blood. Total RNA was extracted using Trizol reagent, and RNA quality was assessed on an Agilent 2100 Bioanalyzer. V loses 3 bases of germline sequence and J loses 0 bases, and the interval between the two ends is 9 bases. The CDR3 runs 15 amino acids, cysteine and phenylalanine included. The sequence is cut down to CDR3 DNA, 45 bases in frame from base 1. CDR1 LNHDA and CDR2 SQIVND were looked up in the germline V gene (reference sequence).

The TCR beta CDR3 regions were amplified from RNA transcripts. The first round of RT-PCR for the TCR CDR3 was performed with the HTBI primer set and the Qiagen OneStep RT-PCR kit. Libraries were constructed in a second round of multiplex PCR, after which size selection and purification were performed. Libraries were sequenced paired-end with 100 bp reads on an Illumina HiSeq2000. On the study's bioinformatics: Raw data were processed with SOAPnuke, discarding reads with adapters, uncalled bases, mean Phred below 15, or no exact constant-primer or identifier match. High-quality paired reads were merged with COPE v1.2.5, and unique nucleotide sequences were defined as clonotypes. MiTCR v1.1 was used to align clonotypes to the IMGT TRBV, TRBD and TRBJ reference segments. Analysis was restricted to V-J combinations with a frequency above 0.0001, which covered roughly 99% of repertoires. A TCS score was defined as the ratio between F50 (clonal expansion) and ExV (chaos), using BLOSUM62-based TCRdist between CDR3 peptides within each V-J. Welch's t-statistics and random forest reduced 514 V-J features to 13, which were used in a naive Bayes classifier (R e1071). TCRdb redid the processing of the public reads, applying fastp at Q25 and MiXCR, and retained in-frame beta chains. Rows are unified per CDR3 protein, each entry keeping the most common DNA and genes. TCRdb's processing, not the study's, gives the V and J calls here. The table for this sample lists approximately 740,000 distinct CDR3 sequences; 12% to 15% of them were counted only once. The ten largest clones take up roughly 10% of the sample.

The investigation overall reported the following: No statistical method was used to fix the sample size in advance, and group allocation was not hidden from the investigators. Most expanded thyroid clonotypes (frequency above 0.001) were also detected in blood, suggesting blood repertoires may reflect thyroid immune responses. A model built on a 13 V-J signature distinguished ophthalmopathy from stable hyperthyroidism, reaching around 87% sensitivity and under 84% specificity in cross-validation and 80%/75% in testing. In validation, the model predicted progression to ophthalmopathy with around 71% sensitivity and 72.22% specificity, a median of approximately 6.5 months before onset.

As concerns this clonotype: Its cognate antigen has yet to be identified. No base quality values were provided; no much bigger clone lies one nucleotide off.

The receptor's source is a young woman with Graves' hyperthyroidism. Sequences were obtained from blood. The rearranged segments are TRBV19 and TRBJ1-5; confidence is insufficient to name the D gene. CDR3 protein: CASSITVFSNQPQHF. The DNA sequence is TGTGCCAGTAGTATTACGGTCTTTAGCAATCAGCCCCAGCATTTT.